This entry lists 27 T cell receptor beta chains sequenced from one sample in a study of beta chain features in type 1 diabetes. Study-level results: Shorter TCRB CDR3s, moderately but significantly so, marked every one of the four CD4+ subsets in Type 1 diabetes patients.

Expressed TCRB transcripts got sequenced, as all isolated RNA was reverse transcribed. Generated by immunoSEQ multiplex PCR, the TCRdb table keeps only in-frame clones and is missing some. The sample yields 250,000 or so clones, around 20% seen once. Their recognized antigens are unknown. Source material: naive CD4+ T cells from blood. The origin of the receptors is a woman aged 40 to 55 with type 1 diabetes.

There are a few counts of this clone. The chain is built from TRBV20-1 and TRBJ2-5; D might be TRBD2 (5 bases). The CDR3 loop spans 11 amino acids. V was cut by 8 bases and J by 5 bases, with 12 bases left in between. Germline V gene lookup returns CDR1 DFQATT and CDR2 SNEGSKA (reference sequence). CDR3: CSLDSLETQYF. The CDR3 nucleotides read TGCAGTTTGGACTCACTCGAGACCCAGTACTTC.

The CDR3: CASGGEFEQYF. The CDR3 bases are TGCGCCAGCGGAGGGGAGTTCGAGCAGTACTTC. The J gene is TRBJ2-7, the V gene TRBV5-1; weak D call: TRBD2 (6 bases). The CDR3 totals 11 residues. V was trimmed by 7 bases and J by 6 bases, leaving 11 bases between them. Germline V lookup: CDR1 SGHRS, CDR2 YFSETQ.

In its sample, this clone was seen a few times. The V gene is TRBV5-5, the J gene TRBJ2-7, with TRBD1 identical over 8 bases. Losses at the gene ends were 3 bases for V and 6 bases for J; bases not matched to a gene: 5. The CDR3 extends over 13 amino acids. CDR1 and CDR2 from the germline V gene are SGHKS and YYEKEE (reference sequence). CDR3 sequence (DNA): TGTGCCAGCAGCTGGAGACAGGGGCGCGAGCAGTACTTC. Its translation: CASSWRQGREQYF.

V usage is TRBV2 and J usage is TRBJ2-7; 8 bases fit TRBD1. The CDR3 has 15 residues. Germline assignment: CDR1 SNHLY and CDR2 FYNNEI. The ends lost 6 bases at V and 5 bases at J; junction bases unmatched: 12. The DNA of the CDR3 is TGTGCCAGCAGGGGCCCTCGGGACAGGCTCGACGAGCAGTACTTC. Residues: CASRGPRDRLDEQYF.

J is TRBJ2-3 and V is TRBV5-1; 7 bases match TRBD2. The V gene's germline CDR1 is SGHRS and CDR2 YFSETQ. The junction had 2 bases not matched to a gene; V was cut back by 7 bases and J by 0 bases. This CDR3 contains 13 residues. In DNA form, the CDR3 reads TGCGCCAGCGGGGAGGGTAGCACAGATACGCAGTATTTT. Translated: CASGEGSTDTQYF.

This clone was found a few times. The chain employs TRBV7-3 and TRBJ1-1; D not certain. V shed 6 bases and J shed 3 bases, with 11 bases lying between them. The V gene's germline CDR1 is SGHTA and CDR2 FQGTGA. The CDR3 loop spans 13 amino acids. The CDR3 loop is CASSPTWDTEAFF. In DNA form, the CDR3 reads TGTGCCAGCAGTCCGACATGGGACACTGAAGCTTTCTTT. Supplemented by reference TRBV7-3 and TRBJ1-1, the full variable domain reads GAGVSQTPSNKVTEKGKYVELRCDPISGHTALYWYRQSLGQGPEFLIYFQGTGAADDSGLPNDRFFAVRPEGSVSTLKIQRTERGDSAVYLCASSPTWDTEAFFGQGTRLTVV.

V gene TRBV2 combines with J gene TRBJ1-2; the D gene is possibly TRBD1 (5 bases). CDR3 length equals 15 residues. V was trimmed by 5 bases and J by 0 bases, leaving 13 bases between them. Looked up from germline, CDR1 is SNHLY and CDR2 is FYNNEI. The DNA of the CDR3 is TGTGCCAGCAGTTTAGACAGCCACCCTAACTATGGCTACACCTTC. Encoded protein: CASSLDSHPNYGYTF.

The chain uses TRBV9 and TRBJ2-1, with 7 bases aligning to TRBD1. CDR1 is SGDLS and CDR2 is YYNGEE in the germline V gene. This CDR3 comprises 12 residues. Germline trimming cut 3 bases from V and 9 bases from J; bases unmatched to any gene: 3. In DNA, the CDR3 is TGTGCCAGCAGCGCGCCAGGGGGTGAGCAGTTCTTC. Residues: CASSAPGGEQFF.

This clone was seen more than once but under ten times. The V and J genes are TRBV20-1 and TRBJ1-1, with TRBD1 as a possible D gene (5 bases). Trimming removed 6 bases at V and 4 bases at J, with 9 bases between. This CDR3 spans 11 amino acids. Germline CDR1 and CDR2: DFQATT and SNEGSKA (reference sequence). The CDR3 DNA reads as TGCAGTGCAGATAGGGGCACTGAAGCTTTCTTT. The encoded protein is CSADRGTEAFF.

V is TRBV5-8 and J is TRBJ1-2, with a weak D call TRBD1 (5 bases). Trimming stripped 0 bases from V and 3 bases from J, with 12 bases between. CDR3 length: 15 amino acids. CDR1 is SGHTS and CDR2 is YDEGEE in the germline V gene. The DNA of the CDR3 is TGTGCCAGCAGCTTGGAAGGGGCTCTCCACTATGGCTACACCTTC. Encoded protein: CASSLEGALHYGYTF.

The table lists this clone with a few counts. V and J are TRBV25-1 and TRBJ2-2, with TRBD1 as a possible D gene (6 bases). V dropped 8 bases and J dropped 0 bases, with 7 bases sitting between them. The CDR3 extends over 13 amino acids. Germline CDR1 and CDR2: MGHDK and SYGVNS. This CDR3 is CASGGANTGELFF. The CDR3, as DNA: TGTGCCAGCGGGGGCGCGAACACCGGGGAGCTGTTTTTT.

The rearrangement joins TRBV10-3 to TRBJ1-2; TRBD1 is a possible D gene (5 bases). V lost 2 bases and J 5 bases, leaving 12 bases between the germline ends. The CDR3 spans 14 residues. Germline loops: CDR1 ENHRY, CDR2 SYGVKD. CDR3 amino acids: CAISEGEQVYGYTF. The CDR3 DNA sequence: TGTGCCATCAGTGAGGGAGAACAGGTTTATGGCTACACCTTC.

This clone appeared a few times. The chain combines TRBV7-2 with TRBJ1-4; D call uncertain. CDR3 length equals 13 residues. V lost 2 bases and J lost 8, with 9 bases in between. Germline-derived CDR1 and CDR2 are SGHTA and FQGNSA. The CDR3 reads CASSLQAGEKLFF. The CDR3 nucleotides read TGTGCCAGCAGCTTACAGGCGGGGGAAAAACTGTTTTTT.

There are a few counts of this clone. CDR3 sequence reads: CASSPGSAGGYTF. The CDR3 DNA follows: TGCGCCAGCAGCCCCGGGTCAGCTGGAGGCTACACCTTC. The chain joins TRBV4-3 to TRBJ1-2; D is unresolved. Looked up from germline, CDR1 is LGHNA and CDR2 is YSLEER. The CDR3 is made up of 13 amino acids. Trimming took off 4 bases at V and 8 bases at J, with 14 bases between the two ends.

The chain joins TRBV7-8 to TRBJ1-4; 9 nucleotides match TRBD1. Germline loops: CDR1 SGHVS, CDR2 FQNEAQ. The CDR3 is made up of 15 amino acids. After removal of 4 bases from V and 8 bases from J, the junction contained 8 bases not matched to a gene. The CDR3 loop is CASSSRDRDTEKLFF. The CDR3 DNA is TGTGCCAGCAGCTCCCGGGACAGGGACACCGAAAAACTGTTTTTT.

The chain joins TRBV15 to TRBJ2-1, with 7 nucleotides matching TRBD1. The germline gives CDR1 LNHNV, CDR2 YYDKDF (reference sequence). The ends lost 0 bases at V and 2 bases at J; junction bases unmatched: 1. The CDR3 spans 15 residues. The CDR3 DNA reads as TGTGCCACCAGCAGAGAAAGGGGGCCCTACAATGAGCAGTTCTTC. It encodes CATSRERGPYNEQFF.

This clone came up a few times. The DNA of the CDR3 is TGTGCCAGCAGCGTAGGACAGGGGGCTGAGGGCAATCAGCCCCAGCATTTT. It specifies CASSVGQGAEGNQPQHF. The rearrangement joins TRBV9 to TRBJ1-5, with 10 nucleotides matching TRBD1. CDR3 length: 17 residues. CDR1 is SGDLS, CDR2 YYNGEE, per germline. Trimming removed 0 bases from V and 2 bases from J; junction bases left unmatched: 5.

This clone has only a few counts. This sequence joins TRBV29-1 and TRBJ2-2; the match to TRBD2 covers 7 bases. The germline V gene encodes CDR1 SQVTM and CDR2 ANQGSEA. The length of the CDR3 is 14 residues. Trimming at V came to 7 bases and at J to 4 bases, leaving 9 bases not matched to a gene. This CDR3 reads CSASGASGTGELFF. The CDR3 DNA follows: TGCAGCGCCTCCGGGGCTAGCGGCACCGGGGAGCTGTTTTTT.

This chain connects TRBV19 to TRBJ1-5; possible D gene TRBD1, 6 bases. The CDR3 loop spans 16 amino acids. Trimming took off 3 bases at V and 2 bases at J, with 14 bases between the two ends. CDR1 is LNHDA and CDR2 is SQIVND in the germline V gene (reference sequence). DNA of the CDR3: TGTGCCAGTAGTATGCTGGGGACATTCGGCAATCAGCCCCAGCATTTT. It yields the protein CASSMLGTFGNQPQHF.

V is TRBV7-3 and J is TRBJ2-2; a possible D gene is TRBD1 (5 bases). Trimming left V 2 bases short and J 0 bases short, with 10 bases between. The CDR3 loop spans 16 amino acids. Germline CDR1 reads SGHTA; CDR2 reads FQGTGA. The CDR3 loop is CASSLDGASNTGELFF. The CDR3 bases are TGTGCCAGCAGCTTAGATGGGGCCTCGAACACCGGGGAGCTGTTTTTT.

As concerns this clone: The same CDR3 arises from other DNA sequences in this sample as well. The chain's CDR3 is CASSRTLAGGYNEQFF. DNA of the CDR3: TGTGCCAGCAGCCGAACGCTTGCGGGGGGGTACAATGAGCAGTTCTTC. The rearrangement uses TRBV27 and TRBJ2-1; TRBD2 aligns across 9 bases. The CDR3 sequence is 16 residues long. The germline V gene encodes CDR1 MNHEY and CDR2 SMNVEV (reference sequence). J lost 4 bases, V lost 6 bases, and 10 bases had no gene match.

This clone was found a few times. The J gene is TRBJ2-7, the V gene TRBV7-9; D call uncertain. Germline V gene sequence: CDR1 SEHNR, CDR2 FQNEAQ (reference sequence). Between the trimmed V and J ends, which lost 5 bases and 1 base, there was a span of 12 bases. The CDR3 runs 14 residues. The CDR3 protein is CASSPRSQSYEQYF. The CDR3 bases are TGTGCCAGCAGCCCCCGGAGCCAGTCCTACGAGCAGTACTTC. Combining the CDR3 with reference TRBV7-9 and TRBJ2-7 gives the whole variable domain DTGVSQNPRHKITKRGQNVTFRCDPISEHNRLYWYRQTLGQGPEFLTYFQNEAQLEKSRLLSDRFSAERPKGSFSTLEIQRTEQGDSAMYLCASSPRSQSYEQYFGPGTRLTVT.

J is TRBJ1-1 and V is TRBV7-3; 8 positions match TRBD1. Germline V lookup: CDR1 SGHTA, CDR2 FQGTGA. The CDR3 contains 16 residues. The V and J ends lost 3 bases and 0 bases, in that order; junction bases with no gene match: 6. CDR3 nucleotides: TGTGCCAGCAGCTTGACAGGGGTGGGGATGAACACTGAAGCTTTCTTT. This translates into CASSLTGVGMNTEAFF.

The V call is TRBV5-1, the J call TRBJ1-5; D gene ambiguous. The CDR3 is 15 amino acids. Germline CDR1 reads SGHRS; CDR2 reads YFSETQ. The ends were cut back, 0 bases at V and 6 bases at J, with 13 bases in the middle. CDR3 in DNA: TGCGCCAGCAGCTTGGACAGCGGGTCTGGTCAGCCCCAGCATTTT. It yields the protein CASSLDSGSGQPQHF.

The sample holds a few counts of this clone. This sequence joins TRBV11-1 and TRBJ2-2; D is undetermined. From germline, CDR1 is SGHAT and CDR2 FQDESV (reference sequence). The V end was cut by 5 bases, the J end by 6 bases, with 4 bases between. This CDR3 region has 11 residues. This CDR3 reads CASSRSGELFF. Here the CDR3 DNA reads TGTGCCAGCAGCCGTTCCGGGGAGCTGTTTTTT.

J is TRBJ2-3 and V is TRBV7-3; 8 bases fit TRBD2. This CDR3 contains 14 residues. V lost 4 bases and J lost 3; bases outside the gene matches: 3. Germline CDR1 and CDR2: SGHTA and FQGTGA. CDR3 residues: CASSSGTSTDTQYF. Here the CDR3 DNA reads TGTGCCAGCAGCTCGGGGACTAGTACAGATACGCAGTATTTT.

The J gene is TRBJ2-1, the V gene TRBV15; possibly TRBD2 for D (6 bases). The CDR3 length is 15 residues. The germline V and J ends were trimmed by 2 bases and 5 bases, with 13 bases remaining between them. Looked up from germline, CDR1 is LNHNV and CDR2 is YYDKDF (reference sequence). This CDR3 reads CATSRWDSSDNEQFF. The CDR3 DNA reads as TGTGCCACCAGCAGATGGGACTCTTCAGACAATGAGCAGTTCTTC.